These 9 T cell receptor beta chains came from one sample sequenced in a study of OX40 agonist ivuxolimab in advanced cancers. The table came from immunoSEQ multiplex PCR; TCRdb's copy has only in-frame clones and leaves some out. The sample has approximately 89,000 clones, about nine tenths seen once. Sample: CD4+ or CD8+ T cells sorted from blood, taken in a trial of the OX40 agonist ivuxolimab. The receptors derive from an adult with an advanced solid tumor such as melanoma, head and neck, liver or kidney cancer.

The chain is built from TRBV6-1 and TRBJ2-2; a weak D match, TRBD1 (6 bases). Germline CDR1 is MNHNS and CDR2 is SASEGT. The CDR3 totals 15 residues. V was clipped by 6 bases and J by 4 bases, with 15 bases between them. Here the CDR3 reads CASSLSPGVTGELFF. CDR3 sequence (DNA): TGTGCCAGCAGCCTAAGCCCAGGGGTCACCGGGGAGCTGTTTTTT.

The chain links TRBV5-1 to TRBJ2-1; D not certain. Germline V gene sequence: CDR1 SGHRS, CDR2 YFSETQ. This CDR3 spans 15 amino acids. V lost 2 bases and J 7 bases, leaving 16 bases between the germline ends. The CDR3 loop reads CASSFWTTGLNEQFF. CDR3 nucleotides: TGCGCCAGCAGCTTTTGGACCACGGGCCTTAATGAGCAGTTCTTC. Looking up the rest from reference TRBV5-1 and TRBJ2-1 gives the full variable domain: KAGVTQTPRYLIKTRGQQVTLSCSPISGHRSVSWYQQTPGQGLQFLFEYFSETQRNKGNFPGRFSGRQFSNSRSEMNVSTLELGDSALYLCASSFWTTGLNEQFFGPGTRLTVL.

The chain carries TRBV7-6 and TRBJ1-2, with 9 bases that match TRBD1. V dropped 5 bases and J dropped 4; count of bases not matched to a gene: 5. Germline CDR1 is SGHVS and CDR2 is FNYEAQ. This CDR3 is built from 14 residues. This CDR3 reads CASSLGQGIYGYTF. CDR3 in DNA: TGTGCCAGCAGCCTCGGACAGGGGATCTATGGCTACACCTTC.

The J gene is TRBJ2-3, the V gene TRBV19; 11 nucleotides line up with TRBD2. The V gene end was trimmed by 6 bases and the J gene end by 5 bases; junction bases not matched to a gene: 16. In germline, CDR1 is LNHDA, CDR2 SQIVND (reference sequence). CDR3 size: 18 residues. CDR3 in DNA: TGTGCCAGTAGCCGCGGGACTAGCGGCCAGGGGCGGAGAGATACGCAGTATTTT. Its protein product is CASSRGTSGQGRRDTQYF. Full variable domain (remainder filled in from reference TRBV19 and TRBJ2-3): DGGITQSPKYLFRKEGQNVTLSCEQNLNHDAMYWYRQDPGQGLRLIYYSQIVNDFQKGDIAEGYSVSREKKESFPLTVTSAQKNPTAFYLCASSRGTSGQGRRDTQYFGPGTRLTVL.

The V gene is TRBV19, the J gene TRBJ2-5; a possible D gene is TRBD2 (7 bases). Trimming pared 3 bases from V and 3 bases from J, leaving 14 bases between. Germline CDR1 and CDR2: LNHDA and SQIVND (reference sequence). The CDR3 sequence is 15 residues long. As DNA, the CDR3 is TGTGCCAGTAGTATGGGGGGGCGATTGGAAGAGACCCAGTACTTC. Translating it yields CASSMGGRLEETQYF.

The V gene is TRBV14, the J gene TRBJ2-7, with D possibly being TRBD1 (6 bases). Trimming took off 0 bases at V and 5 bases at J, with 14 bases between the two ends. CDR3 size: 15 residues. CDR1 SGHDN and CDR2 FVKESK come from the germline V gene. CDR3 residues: CASSQERGQMNEQYF. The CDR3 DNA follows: TGTGCCAGCAGCCAAGAGAGGGGACAAATGAACGAGCAGTACTTC.

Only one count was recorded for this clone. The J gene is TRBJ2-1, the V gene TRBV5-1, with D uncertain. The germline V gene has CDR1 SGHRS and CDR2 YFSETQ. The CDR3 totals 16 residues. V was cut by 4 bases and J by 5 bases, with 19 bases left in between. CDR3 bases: TGCGCCAGCAGCCCAATCAGGCGAGGAAGCGACAATGAGCAGTTCTTC. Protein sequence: CASSPIRRGSDNEQFF.

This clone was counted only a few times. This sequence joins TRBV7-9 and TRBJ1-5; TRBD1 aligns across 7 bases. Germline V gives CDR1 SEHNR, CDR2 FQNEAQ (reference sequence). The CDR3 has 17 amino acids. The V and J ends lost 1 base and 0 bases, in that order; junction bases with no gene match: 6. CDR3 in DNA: TGTGCCAGCAGCTTAGGTCAGGGGGGGAATAGCAATCAGCCCCAGCATTTT. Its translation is CASSLGQGGNSNQPQHF.

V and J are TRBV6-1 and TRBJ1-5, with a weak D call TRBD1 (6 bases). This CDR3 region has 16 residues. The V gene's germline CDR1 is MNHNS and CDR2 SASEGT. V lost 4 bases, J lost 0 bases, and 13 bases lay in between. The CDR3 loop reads CASSATGGYSNQPQHF. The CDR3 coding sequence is TGTGCCAGCAGTGCCACGGGGGGCTATAGCAATCAGCCCCAGCATTTT.